The source of this TCR beta chain is a study of T cell responses to AZD1222 COVID-19 vaccine. Assay: immunoSEQ multiplex PCR; the TCRdb copy retains only in-frame clones and omits some. The sample has about 200,000 clones; roughly 94% are singletons. The CDR3 consists of 11 residues. Germline values: CDR1 ENHRY, CDR2 SYGVKD. The V gene end was trimmed by 11 bases and the J gene end by 6 bases; junction bases not matched to a gene: 6. With respect to this clone: Its antigen is as yet unknown.

The study, taken as a whole, reports: Unmutated variant regions are reportedly the target of nearly half of TCRs that are spike-specific. Seropositivity was recorded at baseline in only 6 or 7 AZD1222 recipients. Repertoire collection took place solely once the T cell response had peaked. Spike regions recognized by vaccine-associated CD4 TCRs spanned the protein, led by 160-218 and 743-854.

Here the sequenced sample was peripheral blood, taken 28 days after the second dose of the MenACWY control vaccine. This TCR came from an adult who received the MenACWY meningococcal vaccine as a control. J is TRBJ1-2 and V is TRBV10-3; 7 bases are shared with TRBD1. This CDR3 reads CAARQGDGYTF. In DNA, the CDR3 is TGTGCCGCTCGACAGGGAGATGGCTACACCTTC.